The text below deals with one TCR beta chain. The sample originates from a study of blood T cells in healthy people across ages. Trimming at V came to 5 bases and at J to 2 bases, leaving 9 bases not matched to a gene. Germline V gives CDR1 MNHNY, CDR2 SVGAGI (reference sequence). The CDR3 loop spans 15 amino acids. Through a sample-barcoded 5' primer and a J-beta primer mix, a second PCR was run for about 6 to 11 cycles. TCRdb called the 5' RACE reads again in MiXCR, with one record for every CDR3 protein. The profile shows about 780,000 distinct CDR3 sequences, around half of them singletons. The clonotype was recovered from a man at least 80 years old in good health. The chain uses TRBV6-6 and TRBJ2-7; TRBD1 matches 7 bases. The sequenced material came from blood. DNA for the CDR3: TGTGCCAGCAGTCTGGGCCAGGGGGTGGCCTACGAGCAGTACTTC. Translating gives CASSLGQGVAYEQYF.